This is a list of T cell receptor beta chains from one sample in a study of T cell repertoires in cytomegalovirus infection. These TCRs are of unknown antigen specificity. TCRdb analysed the reads with MiXCR anew, one entry per CDR3 protein. Of approximately 600,000 distinct CDR3 sequences in the sample, roughly 42% are singletons; the top ten hold about 48%. Source: cultured PBMCs, taken from culture after CMV antigen stimulation. Receptor source: a human donor in good health (CMV status not recorded). Some clones in this sample may be carry-over from other donors' samples. Each CDR3 is given with its conserved first and last residue. Each record gives: clone size, D gene, V gene, J gene, CDR3 DNA, CDR3 protein. A D gene is named only where the DNA matches it firmly. The listing skips clone size in some rows; elsewhere it reads once, few, many or a size class.

NA	NA	TRBV20-1	TRBJ2-3	TGCAGTGCTAGCGACAGCGGTTCCACAGATACGCAGTATTTT	CSASDSGSTDTQYF
few	NA	TRBV11-2	TRBJ1-2	TGTGCCAGCAGCTTAGGGGTGGCGGGGCGAATGCTAAGTTTTGGCTACACCTTC	CASSLGVAGRMLSFGYTF
few	TRBD2	TRBV4-1	TRBJ2-3	TGCGCCAGCAGCCAGATACTAGCGGGAGTACGTGCGCAGTATTTT	CASSQILAGVRAQYF
NA	NA	TRBV15	TRBJ2-4	TGTGCCACCAGCATACGTCGGAGGGCCGGTGACATTCAGTACTTC	CATSIRRRAGDIQYF
few	NA	TRBV7-9	TRBJ1-1	TGTGCCAGCAGTCCACCGGGGAGAACTGAAGCTTTCTTT	CASSPPGRTEAFF
NA	NA	TRBV7-2	TRBJ1-6	TGTGCCAGCAGCCTGAGCCTCTCACCCCTCCACTTT	CASSLSLSPLHF
NA	NA	TRBV2	TRBJ1-2	TGTGCCAGCTTACTACAATGGTATCGTGGCTACACCTTC	CASLLQWYRGYTF
few	NA	TRBV27	TRBJ1-1	TGTGCCAGCAGTTTGGGAGGGATCAACACTGAAGCTTTCTTT	CASSLGGINTEAFF
NA	TRBD2	TRBV6-1	TRBJ2-1	TGTGCCAGCTGGGTAGCGGGGGACAATGAGCAGTTCTTC	CASWVAGDNEQFF
NA	TRBD1	TRBV15	TRBJ1-5	TGTGCCACCAGCAGATTCCGGGACAGGGTCGGGTTGGAGGATCAGCCCCAGCATTTT	CATSRFRDRVGLEDQPQHF
NA	NA	TRBV12-3/TRBV12-4	TRBJ1-2	TGTGCCAGCAGTTACAGGGTTGGCTACACCTTC	CASSYRVGYTF
NA	NA	TRBV6-6	TRBJ1-5	TGTGCCACCCGAAGGACACCCAATCAGCCCCAGCATTTT	CATRRTPNQPQHF
once	NA	TRBV27	TRBJ1-1	TGTGCCAGCAGTTTATCAGCTAGCACTGAAGCTTTCTTT	CASSLSASTEAFF
NA	NA	TRBV4-1	TRBJ2-5	TGCGCCAGCAGCCAAGTACAGCAAGAGACCCAGTACTTC	CASSQVQQETQYF
NA	NA	TRBV4-1	TRBJ2-4	TGCGCCAGCAGCCAAGATTCGGGTGTGTCTCCCAAAAACATTCAGTACTTC	CASSQDSGVSPKNIQYF
many	NA	TRBV27	TRBJ2-5	TGTGCCAGCAGTCCGGGGACAACTCAAGAGACCCAGTACTTC	CASSPGTTQETQYF
NA	NA	TRBV28	TRBJ1-5	TGTGCCAGCAGTTTAGTCAGCCAGTATCAGCCCCAGCATTTT	CASSLVSQYQPQHF
few	TRBD1	TRBV12-3/TRBV12-4	TRBJ1-2	TGTGCCAGCAGTCCAGAACCGGGACAGGGGGGTTACTACACCTTC	CASSPEPGQGGYYTF
NA	NA	TRBV6-1	TRBJ1-1	TGTGCCAGCACCTCAGAAGGAGGGAACACTGAAGCTTTCTTT	CASTSEGGNTEAFF
NA	TRBD1	TRBV28	TRBJ2-6	TGTGCCAGCAGTCTATACGGGACAGGGGGCTCTGGGGCCAACGTCCTGACTTTC	CASSLYGTGGSGANVLTF
once	NA	TRBV20-1	TRBJ2-5	TGCAGAGCTGCGGGGCCGGGAGAGACCCAGTACTTC	CRAAGPGETQYF
NA	NA	TRBV19	TRBJ1-1	TGTGCCTGTGGGTGGAGGGCTGAAGCTTTCTTT	CACGWRAEAFF
once	NA	TRBV6-5	TRBJ2-1	TGTGCCAGCAGCCCCCCGCCCCCTCCCGGGTCATTGTTCTTC	CASSPPPPPGSLFF
NA	NA	TRBV2	TRBJ2-3	TGTGCCAGCGAGGGGTGGACTCTGGGGGGTACGCAGTATTTT	CASEGWTLGGTQYF
many	NA	TRBV7-2	TRBJ2-5	TGTGCCAGCAGCCCCCTATCCGGCCAAGAGACCCAGTACTTC	CASSPLSGQETQYF
NA	NA	TRBV19	TRBJ1-1	TGTGCCAGTAGTGTGGCTCCAGGGCCGGCAGCTTTCTTT	CASSVAPGPAAFF
NA	NA	TRBV4-1	TRBJ1-4	TGCGCCAGCAGCCATACGGACAGACGGGGTGAAAAACTGTTTTTT	CASSHTDRRGEKLFF
many	TRBD2	TRBV7-2	TRBJ2-7	TGTGCCAGCAGCTTAGTTACTAGCGGACCCCACGAGCAGTACTTC	CASSLVTSGPHEQYF